The clone carrying this T cell receptor beta chain has a count of ten or more. What it binds is unknown. This entry belongs to a study of tumor-infiltrating lymphocytes in primary liver carcinoma. On the study more broadly: Surgical resection was used to treat these primary liver carcinoma patients. Staging placed the tumors at T1-T3 N0M0, and they measured about 4 to 10 cm across.

They got blood RNA out of unsorted whole blood and also pulled out germline DNA. Among the patients, all had chronic HBV infection and none had been treated. From around 530 ng of total RNA, TCR beta-specific cDNA was reverse-transcribed using a constant-region primer. Three nested multiplex PCR rounds of slightly modified ARM-PCR generated TCR beta libraries. The opening two PCR rounds, around 9 cycles each, paired TRBV1-TRBV30 forward primers with a C-beta reverse primer. A single record per CDR3 protein comes from TCRdb applying MiXCR to the multiplex PCR reads. The repertoire holds 250,000 to 350,000 distinct CDR3 sequences, with around three fifths as singletons. Looked up from germline, CDR1 is MGHRA and CDR2 is YSYEKL. Trimming removed 3 bases at V and 0 bases at J, with 9 bases between. The CDR3 sequence is 15 residues long. Regarding the study as a whole: The difference in top-250-clone fraction between tumors and blood was significant, favoring tumors (p = 0.039).

This chain links TRBV4-1 with TRBJ2-1; D unclear. The specimen was peripheral blood. This TCR came from a woman younger than 45 with primary liver carcinoma and hepatitis B virus infection. The CDR3 loop is CASSHPPNSYNEQFF. The CDR3 bases are TGCGCCAGCAGCCATCCACCCAACTCCTACAATGAGCAGTTCTTC.